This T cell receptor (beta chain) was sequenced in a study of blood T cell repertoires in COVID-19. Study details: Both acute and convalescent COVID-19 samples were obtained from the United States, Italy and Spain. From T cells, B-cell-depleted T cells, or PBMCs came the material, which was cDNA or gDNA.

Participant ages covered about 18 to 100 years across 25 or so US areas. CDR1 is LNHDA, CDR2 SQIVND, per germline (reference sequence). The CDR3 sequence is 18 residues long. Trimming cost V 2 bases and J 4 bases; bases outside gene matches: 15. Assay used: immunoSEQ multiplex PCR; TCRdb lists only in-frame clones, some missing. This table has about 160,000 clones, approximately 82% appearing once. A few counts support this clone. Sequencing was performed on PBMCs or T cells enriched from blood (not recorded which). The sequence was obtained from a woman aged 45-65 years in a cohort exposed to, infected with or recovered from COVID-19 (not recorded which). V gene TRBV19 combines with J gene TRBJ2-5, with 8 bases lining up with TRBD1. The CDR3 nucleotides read TGTGCCAGTAGTATACCCCCTCGGACAGGGAGGCTCCGAGAGACCCAGTACTTC. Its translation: CASSIPPRTGRLRETQYF.